This T cell receptor (beta chain) is from a study of T cell changes during pregnancy in multiple sclerosis. Germline CDR1 and CDR2: GTSNPN and SVGIG (reference sequence). V lost 8 bases to trimming and J lost 5 bases; unmatched junction nucleotides: 11. This CDR3 has 13 residues. Here immunoSEQ multiplex PCR was the method, and the copy in TCRdb shows in-frame clones only, minus some. The data show tens of thousands of clones, 80% to 90% seen once. This TCR was recovered from a female donor with multiple sclerosis, enrolled in a pregnancy study. V gene TRBV30 combines with J gene TRBJ2-5; 7 bases match TRBD2. Here the sequenced sample was peripheral blood, taken before pregnancy. CDR3 nucleotides: TGTGCCCGGTCGAGCGGGATGCGGGAGACCCAGTACTTC. Its protein product is CARSSGMRETQYF. The full variable domain, its missing parts supplied by reference TRBV30 and TRBJ2-5, is SQTIHQWPATLVQPVGSPLSLECTVEGTSNPNLYWYRQAAGRGLQLLFYSVGIGQISSEVPQNLSASRPQDRQFILSSKKLLLSDSGFYLCARSSGMRETQYFGPGTRLLVL.